Below, 18 T cell receptor beta chains from the same sample are listed, as sequenced in a study of CXCR3-negative and CXCR3-positive naive CD8 T cells. The libraries of TRB cDNA were constructed through 5' RACE using UMI labels. For each CDR3 protein, TCRdb gives one entry from its re-call of the 5' RACE reads, without DNA. The clone table shows 75,000 to 100,000 distinct CDR3 sequences, with the ten largest holding roughly 1.6%. The sequencing input was naive CXCR3- CD8+ T cells from blood. The subset here: CD45RO-CCR7+CD27+CD95- naive CD8+ T cells lacking CXCR3 (TNR3-). The receptors stem from a human donor in good health. Some clones in this sample may be carry-over from other donors' samples.

The gene calls are TRBV28 and TRBJ2-7. CDR3 length: 12 amino acids. The germline V gene encodes CDR1 MDHEN and CDR2 SYDVKM. CDR3 residues: CASSTNSYEQYF.

The gene calls are TRBV7-6 and TRBJ2-7; the TCRdb call, TRBD2, lacks DNA for checking. Germline CDR1 is SGHVS and CDR2 is FNYEAQ. CDR3 length: 15 residues. The CDR3 reads CASSVGSLSSYEQYF.

The chain combines TRBV7-3 with TRBJ2-1; TCRdb names TRBD2, which stays unverified in the absence of DNA. Per germline, CDR1 SGHTA and CDR2 FQGTGA. This CDR3 spans 15 amino acids. CDR3 sequence reads: CASSPGLAGVNEQFF.

The chain links TRBV29-1 to TRBJ2-5; TCRdb proposes TRBD1, but this gene call is untestable without DNA. The germline CDR1 and CDR2 sequences are SQVTM and ANQGSEA. This CDR3 spans 11 amino acids. The CDR3 protein is CSVAGWETQYF.

This chain joins TRBV11-2 and TRBJ1-1; TCRdb selects TRBD1, and the lack of DNA leaves this call unchecked. Germline V gives CDR1 SGHAT, CDR2 FQNNGV. The CDR3 has 12 residues. The CDR3 loop reads CASSLVPSEAFF.

The chain joins TRBV7-9 to TRBJ2-1; the D call from TCRdb, TRBD2, cannot be confirmed without DNA. This CDR3 region has 16 residues. The germline CDR1 and CDR2 sequences are SEHNR and FQNEAQ (reference sequence). CDR3 sequence reads: CASSSSLAARYNEQFF.

The rearrangement uses TRBV19 and TRBJ2-1; without DNA, the TCRdb call of TRBD2 cannot be checked. This CDR3 has 16 residues. Looked up from germline, CDR1 is LNHDA and CDR2 is SQIVND (reference sequence). CDR3 sequence: CASSMGPGLAFDEQFF.

The chain combines TRBV7-6 with TRBJ2-7. Germline V gene lookup returns CDR1 SGHVS and CDR2 FNYEAQ. The CDR3 consists of 14 residues. CDR3 sequence: CASSQKSEAYEQYF.

The chain carries TRBV7-9 and TRBJ2-7; with no DNA, the TCRdb D assignment of TRBD1 cannot be verified. The CDR3 has 14 amino acids. Germline-derived CDR1 and CDR2 are SEHNR and FQNEAQ (reference sequence). The CDR3 loop reads CASSYTGDSYEQYF.

The V call is TRBV24-1, the J call TRBJ2-2. CDR1 is KGHDR, CDR2 SFDVKD, per germline. The CDR3 sequence is 13 residues long. The CDR3 sequence is CATSAHSTGELFF.

According to its frequency, this clonotype is medium-sized. This chain links TRBV29-1 with TRBJ2-3; without DNA, the TCRdb call of TRBD1 cannot be checked. CDR1 and CDR2 (germline): SQVTM, ANQGSEA. This CDR3 is 18 amino acids long. The chain's CDR3 is CSVEDYRTDRAVTDTQYF.

The rearrangement links TRBV6-6 to TRBJ2-7; checking the TCRdb D call of TRBD1 is not possible without DNA. CDR3 length equals 13 residues. Germline V gene sequence: CDR1 MNHNY, CDR2 SVGAGI (reference sequence). CDR3 protein: CASRGDTTYEQYF.

V usage is TRBV5-4 and J usage is TRBJ2-5; the D call of TRBD1 rests on TCRdb alone, since no DNA is present to check it. The CDR3 sequence is 15 residues long. Germline CDR1 SGHNT, CDR2 YYREEE (reference sequence). CDR3 amino acids: CASSPGQTPQETQYF.

This sequence joins TRBV6-5 and TRBJ2-1; TCRdb picks TRBD1, but there is no DNA to check that call. The CDR3 sequence is 14 residues long. Germline V lookup: CDR1 MNHEY, CDR2 SVGAGI. The CDR3 here is CASAQAGATNEQFF.

The V and J genes are TRBV7-9 and TRBJ2-7; without DNA, the TCRdb call of TRBD1 cannot be checked. CDR1 is SEHNR and CDR2 is FQNEAQ in the germline V gene (reference sequence). CDR3 length: 15 residues. CDR3 loop: CASSLEGQGREEQYF.

The chain carries TRBV12-3 or TRBV12-4 and TRBJ1-5; as DNA is missing, the TRBD1 call by TCRdb cannot be tested. The CDR3 has 15 residues. The CDR3 reads CASSTRTDYNQPQHF.

V usage is TRBV29-1 and J usage is TRBJ2-5; TCRdb reports TRBD2, a call that lacks DNA to check it against. CDR1 SQVTM and CDR2 ANQGSEA come from the germline V gene. This CDR3 contains 19 residues. The CDR3 reads CSVEGGARRLAGVGETQYF.

This chain joins TRBV19 and TRBJ1-6; lacking DNA, the TRBD1 call made by TCRdb goes unchecked. Germline assignment: CDR1 LNHDA and CDR2 SQIVND (reference sequence). The CDR3 has 17 amino acids. The CDR3 sequence: CASSATGDSSYNSPLHF.